The 19 T cell receptor beta chains below were found in one sample sequenced in a study of T cell responses to AZD1222 COVID-19 vaccine. Assay: immunoSEQ multiplex PCR; the TCRdb copy retains only in-frame clones and omits some. The sample yields 150,000 to 200,000 clones, 80% to 95% seen once. The material was peripheral blood, obtained on day 0 of AZD1222 vaccination. All receptors derive from an adult in good health.

This sequence joins TRBV3-1 (or the pseudogene TRBV3-2) and TRBJ2-2, with D possibly matching TRBD1 (5 bases). V shed 4 bases and J shed 5 bases, with 14 bases lying between them. The CDR3 sequence is 15 residues long. CDR1 LGHDT and CDR2 YNNKEL come from the germline V gene (reference sequence). This CDR3 is CASSRETGLTGELFF. In nucleotides, the CDR3 is TGTGCCAGCAGCCGGGAAACAGGCTTGACCGGGGAGCTGTTTTTT.

V is TRBV13 and J is TRBJ2-5; TRBD2 matches at 10 bases. Germline CDR1 PRHDT, CDR2 FYEKMQ (reference sequence). The V gene end was trimmed by 1 base and the J gene end by 5 bases; junction bases not matched to a gene: 10. The CDR3 extends over 17 amino acids. CDR3 sequence reads: CASSLETERGGRETQYF. The CDR3, as DNA: TGTGCCAGCAGCTTAGAAACAGAGCGGGGGGGCCGGGAGACCCAGTACTTC.

This clone was counted a single time. The chain uses TRBV19 and TRBJ1-5; D uncertain. Germline assignment: CDR1 LNHDA and CDR2 SQIVND (reference sequence). This CDR3 contains 13 residues. Trimming took off 5 bases at V and 4 bases at J, with 9 bases between the two ends. The CDR3 spells CASSRTPNQPQHF. CDR3 bases: TGTGCCAGTAGTCGGACTCCTAATCAGCCCCAGCATTTT.

The chain carries TRBV27 and TRBJ2-7; 11 nucleotides line up with TRBD1. The germline CDR1 and CDR2 sequences are MNHEY and SMNVEV (reference sequence). The junction had 7 bases not matched to a gene; V was cut back by 6 bases and J by 3 bases. The CDR3 has 15 residues. The CDR3 here is CASSLGTGGIYEQYF. DNA for the CDR3: TGTGCCAGCAGCCTGGGGACAGGGGGAATCTACGAGCAGTACTTC.

V gene TRBV4-2 combines with J gene TRBJ2-7, with 9 bases matching TRBD2. CDR3 length equals 15 residues. The germline V gene encodes CDR1 LGHNA and CDR2 YNFKEQ. Losses at the gene ends were 0 bases for V and 3 bases for J; bases not matched to a gene: 3. The CDR3 spells CASSQDATSGYEQYF. Written as DNA, the CDR3 is TGTGCCAGCAGCCAAGATGCGACTAGCGGCTACGAGCAGTACTTC.

The V and J genes are TRBV30 and TRBJ1-4; a weak D match, TRBD1 (6 bases). The V end lost 1 base, the J end lost 5 bases, and 11 bases lay between the germline ends. The length of the CDR3 is 14 residues. CDR1 is GTSNPN, CDR2 SVGIG, per germline (reference sequence). DNA of the CDR3: TGTGCCTGGAGTGGGGGGGGGCCGAATGAAAAACTGTTTTTT. Protein: CAWSGGGPNEKLFF.

The chain joins TRBV12-5 to TRBJ2-1; D is unresolved. Germline V gene lookup returns CDR1 LGHNT and CDR2 FRNRAP. Trimming cost V 3 bases and J 7 bases, with 13 bases left between them. The CDR3 totals 14 residues. CDR3 sequence reads: CASGFTLVGNEQFF. The CDR3, as DNA: TGTGCTAGTGGTTTCACTCTAGTAGGGAATGAGCAGTTCTTC.

V gene TRBV27 combines with J gene TRBJ2-2, with D maybe TRBD1 (6 bases). From germline, CDR1 is MNHEY and CDR2 SMNVEV (reference sequence). Trimming removed 1 base from V and 10 bases from J, with 10 bases in between. The CDR3 has 13 amino acids. The CDR3 DNA reads as TGTGCCAGCAGTTTATATGAGGGGGAGGAGCTGTTTTTT. Its translation is CASSLYEGEELFF.

The chain employs TRBV3-1 (or the pseudogene TRBV3-2) and TRBJ1-2; 10 bases align to TRBD1. V gave up 3 bases and J gave up 6 bases; unmatched junction bases: 1. Germline CDR1 LGHDT, CDR2 YNNKEL (reference sequence). This CDR3 has 13 amino acids. The CDR3 loop is CASSHGTGDGYTF. CDR3 coding DNA: TGTGCCAGCAGCCATGGGACAGGGGATGGCTACACCTTC.

This CDR3 reads CASSTTRGVYITNTGELFF. CDR3 sequence (DNA): TGTGCCAGTAGTACGACCAGGGGTGTCTACATCACGAACACCGGGGAGCTGTTTTTT. The chain is built from TRBV19 and TRBJ2-2; possible D gene TRBD1, 6 bases. This CDR3 spans 19 amino acids. Germline assignment: CDR1 LNHDA and CDR2 SQIVND (reference sequence). Trimming removed 4 bases at V and 0 bases at J, with 21 bases between. The full variable domain, in which reference TRBV19 and TRBJ2-2 provide the parts outside the CDR3, is DGGITQSPKYLFRKEGQNVTLSCEQNLNHDAMYWYRQDPGQGLRLIYYSQIVNDFQKGDIAEGYSVSREKKESFPLTVTSAQKNPTAFYLCASSTTRGVYITNTGELFFGEGSRLTVL.

This chain connects TRBV27 to TRBJ2-3, with D possibly matching TRBD1 (6 bases). Trimming took 6 bases from V and 5 from J, leaving 27 bases between them. This CDR3 region has 18 residues. Germline CDR1 and CDR2: MNHEY and SMNVEV (reference sequence). The CDR3 DNA reads as TGTGCCAGCAGGCCTTACCTCTCGACAGGATCAAGAAAAGATACGCAGTATTTT. Translation: CASRPYLSTGSRKDTQYF.

This clone appeared once. The gene calls are TRBV5-4 and TRBJ1-2; D is ambiguous. The germline V gene has CDR1 SGHNT and CDR2 YYREEE (reference sequence). Trimming took off 2 bases at V and 4 bases at J, with 9 bases between the two ends. CDR3 length: 13 residues. The CDR3 loop reads CASSLTVAYGYTF. The CDR3 DNA sequence: TGTGCCAGCAGCTTAACAGTTGCCTATGGCTACACCTTC.

The rearrangement uses TRBV4-3 and TRBJ2-7; 9 bases map to TRBD1. Trimming removed 1 base from V and 1 base from J; junction bases left unmatched: 2. CDR3 size: 15 residues. Germline V gene data show CDR1 as LGHNA and CDR2 as YSLEER. The CDR3 DNA reads as TGCGCCAGCAGCCAAGGGACAGGGGAGTCCTACGAGCAGTACTTC. This codes for CASSQGTGESYEQYF.

The CDR3 DNA follows: TGTGCCAGCAGTTCCGCAGTAAAAGGGACGGCCTACGAGCAGTACTTC. As protein: CASSSAVKGTAYEQYF. The chain carries TRBV27 and TRBJ2-7; D is perhaps TRBD1 or TRBD2 (5 bases each). V was cut by 4 bases and J by 2 bases, with 18 bases left in between. The CDR3 covers 16 residues. CDR1 and CDR2 from the germline V gene are MNHEY and SMNVEV (reference sequence).

The chain joins TRBV18 to TRBJ2-7, with TRBD2 as a possible D gene (6 bases). Looked up from germline, CDR1 is KGHSH and CDR2 is LQKENI. The CDR3 consists of 13 residues. With 6 bases removed from V and 6 bases from J, the gap between germline ends came to 15 bases. Here the CDR3 reads CASSSDLGGEQYF. In DNA, the CDR3 is TGTGCCAGCTCCTCGGACCTGGGAGGCGAGCAGTACTTC.

The V and J genes are TRBV7-9 and TRBJ2-2, with 8 bases aligning to TRBD2. The length of the CDR3 is 16 residues. V trimming: 2 bases; J trimming: 2 bases; junction bases outside the gene matches: 4. The germline CDR1 and CDR2 sequences are SEHNR and FQNEAQ (reference sequence). The CDR3 DNA is TGTGCCAGCAGCTTATACGCGGGGGGAAACACCGGGGAGCTGTTTTTT. Its protein product is CASSLYAGGNTGELFF.

The chain links TRBV11-3 to TRBJ2-2, with 10 bases matching TRBD1. The germline V gene has CDR1 SGHNT and CDR2 YENEEA. Trimming took 6 bases from V and 5 from J; bases not matched to a gene: 15. The CDR3 covers 18 residues. For the CDR3, the DNA is TGTGCCAGCAGACATGGAGAACCGGGACAGGGGTGTACCGGGGAGCTGTTTTTT. This sequence encodes CASRHGEPGQGCTGELFF.

The chain couples TRBV7-3 to TRBJ2-7, with 7 bases identical to TRBD1. Germline V gene data show CDR1 as SGHTA and CDR2 as FQGTGA. The junction had 4 bases not matched to a gene; V was cut back by 4 bases and J by 7 bases. CDR3 length: 12 residues. For the CDR3, the DNA is TGTGCCAGCAGCTCACAGGGGAGTGAGCAGTACTTC. The encoded protein is CASSSQGSEQYF.

The V and J genes are TRBV6-2 or TRBV6-3 and TRBJ2-3; 9 positions agree with TRBD2. The V segment lost 0 bases and the J segment 4 bases; nucleotides outside the gene matches: 8. Per germline, CDR1 MNHEY and CDR2 SVGEGT. The CDR3 sequence is 17 residues long. The CDR3 sequence: CASSYSSLAGPPDTQYF. As DNA, the CDR3 is TGTGCCAGCAGTTACTCGTCGCTAGCGGGGCCCCCAGATACGCAGTATTTT.